A selection of T cell receptor beta chains follows, all from one sample in a study of T cells in Graves' hyperthyroidism and ophthalmopathy. TCRdb re-called the multiplex PCR reads with MiXCR, one entry per CDR3 protein. The repertoire includes over 350,000 distinct CDR3 sequences, 14% to 15% of them detected once, and about 13% sits in the top ten. The sequenced material came from blood. These receptor sequences come from a man younger than 30 with Graves' ophthalmopathy. CDR3s include the opening cysteine and the closing phenylalanine or tryptophan. A D gene is named only where the DNA matches it firmly. Size is omitted from some rows. Given values are once, few, many or a class for expanded clones.

TRBJ2-5	17	TRBD2	few	TRBV11-2	CASSLVATSGSQETQYF	TGTGCCAGCAGCTTAGTTGCGACTAGCGGGTCCCAAGAGACCCAGTACTTC
TRBJ1-2	14	NA	many	TRBV12-3/TRBV12-4	CASSLSPGSHGYTF	TGTGCCAGCAGTTTATCCCCAGGGTCGCACGGCTACACCTTC
TRBJ1-2	14	NA	few	TRBV9	CASSVEAGAYGYTF	TGTGCCAGCAGCGTAGAGGCAGGGGCGTATGGCTACACCTTC
TRBJ1-2	13	NA	many	TRBV15	CATSPRTEYGYTF	TGTGCCACCAGCCCTCGGACAGAATATGGCTACACCTTC
TRBJ2-1	17	NA	many	TRBV27	CASSLASAGLSYNEQFF	TGTGCCAGCAGTCTCGCTTCCGCGGGGCTCTCCTACAATGAGCAGTTCTTC
TRBJ1-5	11	NA	many	TRBV6-1	CASSQSQPQHF	TGTGCCAGCAGTCAAAGTCAGCCCCAGCATTTT
TRBJ2-7	14	TRBD1	many	TRBV12-3/TRBV12-4	CASSWGQGSNEQYF	TGTGCCAGCAGTTGGGGACAGGGGTCCAACGAGCAGTACTTC
TRBJ1-5	11	NA	NA	TRBV6-1	CASKTVPPQHF	TGTGCCAGCAAGACAGTCCCTCCCCAGCATTTT
TRBJ1-5	16	TRBD1	NA	TRBV4-2	CASSQAQGQGNQPQHF	TGTGCCAGCAGCCAAGCACAGGGACAGGGGAATCAGCCCCAGCATTTT
TRBJ2-7	17	TRBD2	NA	TRBV18	CASSQGSSGRASYEQYF	TGTGCCAGCTCACAGGGCTCGAGCGGGAGGGCCTCCTACGAGCAGTACTTC
TRBJ1-5	16	NA	many	TRBV5-1	CASSLGGTVSNQPQHF	TGCGCCAGCAGCTTGGGAGGGACGGTGAGCAATCAGCCCCAGCATTTT
TRBJ1-1	12	TRBD1	NA	TRBV13	CASSHPGQEAFF	TGTGCCAGCAGCCACCCGGGACAGGAAGCTTTCTTT
TRBJ2-7	14	NA	NA	TRBV5-1	CVSSPSGTGYEQYF	TGTGTCAGCAGCCCCAGCGGTACAGGCTACGAGCAGTACTTC
TRBJ2-7	15	TRBD1	many	TRBV14	CASSQGQGAPYEQYF	TGTGCCAGCAGCCAAGGACAGGGGGCACCCTACGAGCAGTACTTC